This TCR beta chain was captured in a study of blood T cell dynamics during melanoma immunotherapy (dated by TCRdb to the early 2020s). The library was made by the immunoSEQ multiplex PCR assay. TCRdb limited this immuneACCESS table to in-frame rearrangements with V and J called. A share of clones is missing; checked studies link under half to unresolved V genes, and the rest is unexplained. The sample table contains some 250 clones; only one count was recorded for 70% to 80% of them. Clones ranked in the top ten supply roughly 4.9% of the sample. The sample's time point label is to be understood as: pre-treatment baseline. Source: central memory CD8+ T cells from blood, taken from a patient treated with checkpoint blockade. The source is a human donor with melanoma.

The CDR3 protein is CASSDSFESEAFF. Here the CDR3 DNA reads TGTGCCAGCAGTGACTCGTTCGAAAGTGAAGCTTTCTTT. This chain links TRBV6-4 with TRBJ1-1; D unclear. The CDR3 length is 13 residues. Trimming stripped 0 bases from V and 7 bases from J, with 9 bases between. Germline CDR1 and CDR2: MRHNA and SNTAGT.